A selection of T cell receptor beta chains follows, all from one sample in a study of control samples from healthy donors and cancer patients. Method: immunoSEQ multiplex PCR; TCRdb's copy keeps in-frame clones and lacks some. The data show 95,000 to 150,000 clones, approximately 90% seen once. The sequenced material came from blood. These receptors all stem from a man in his thirties or forties in good health. The conserved cysteine and the conserved F or W are not part of the CDR3 here. A D gene is named only where the DNA matches it firmly.

v_call	d_call	j_call	cdr3_aa
TRBV29-1	TRBD2	TRBJ2-1	SVVRSGGRNEQF
TRBV19	NA	TRBJ1-1	ASSTAQRNTEAF
TRBV29-1	TRBD1	TRBJ2-7	SARGDRGPYEQY
TRBV9	NA	TRBJ1-3	ASSVEDNFSGNTIY
TRBV5-1	TRBD1	TRBJ2-7	ASSYQAGTGVVGQY
TRBV11-3	NA	TRBJ2-1	ASSLAMGDHNEQF
TRBV6-4	TRBD1	TRBJ1-2	ASSDFWGQGDSYYGYT
TRBV30	TRBD2	TRBJ2-3	AGGGYDTQY
TRBV11-2	TRBD2	TRBJ2-1	ASSLALAGGPDEQF
TRBV5-6	NA	TRBJ2-5	ASSLQGFVETQY
TRBV11-3	TRBD1	TRBJ2-7	ASSFLQGAYEQY
TRBV5-1	NA	TRBJ2-3	ASKKDRPADTQY
TRBV28	TRBD2	TRBJ2-3	ASRLRGDTDTQY
TRBV29-1	NA	TRBJ2-1	SVEELEATAGVSYNEQF
TRBV25-1	NA	TRBJ1-2	ASMTVNYGYT
TRBV29-1	NA	TRBJ1-2	SVYLDRNYGYT
TRBV11-2	NA	TRBJ1-1	ASSLDRAPPMAF
TRBV5-1	NA	TRBJ2-7	ASSFSAGVGEQY
TRBV5-1	NA	TRBJ1-2	ASSLGGLYGYT
TRBV4-1	NA	TRBJ2-5	ASSQDWWKETQY
TRBV2	NA	TRBJ1-3	ASSEGRVPGNTIY
TRBV18	TRBD1	TRBJ1-1	ASSLDRGNTEAF
TRBV9	NA	TRBJ1-1	ASSSVGGITEAF
TRBV12-3/TRBV12-4	NA	TRBJ1-1	ASTPGADTEAF
TRBV4-2	NA	TRBJ1-5	ASSQGSGNQPQH
TRBV24-1	NA	TRBJ2-5	ATSDSRSKETQY
TRBV29-1	TRBD1	TRBJ2-7	SVVRQGEQY
TRBV11-3	NA	TRBJ2-5	ASSLGGDQETQY
TRBV5-1	NA	TRBJ2-6	ASSAGSSGANVLT
TRBV5-1	NA	TRBJ1-2	ASSLAGNGYT
TRBV9	NA	TRBJ2-3	ASSALKGHAGLTDTQY
TRBV14	NA	TRBJ1-6	ASRKGKNSPLH
TRBV4-1	NA	TRBJ1-5	ASSQDSWTMSQPQH
TRBV11-3	NA	TRBJ2-7	ASGQGSEQY
TRBV27	NA	TRBJ1-1	ASSLGPGSTEAF
TRBV30	TRBD1	TRBJ1-2	AWTRGGQGYYGYT
TRBV5-8	NA	TRBJ1-2	ASSLPGGTYGYT